This passage covers 7 T cell receptor beta chains from one sample sequenced in a study of vaccination and CD4 T cells after COVID-19. These receptors are not linked to any known antigen. Treatment: roughly nine-day PBMC culture with coronavirus spike peptide pools or control peptides (ViraFEST assay). An Oncomine TCR Beta short-read assay was used to sequence the DNA from cultured CD4+ T cells. A single record per CDR3 protein comes from TCRdb applying MiXCR to the PCR reads. The table records approximately 15,000 distinct CDR3 sequences, roughly 50% of them present only once. Sample: CD4+ T cells from blood, cultured in vitro. The receptors here all came from a human donor who had recovered from COVID-19.

Here the CDR3 reads CASSSVRTGSHTEAFF. The CDR3 bases are TGCGCCAGCAGCTCCGTCAGGACAGGGTCGCACACTGAAGCTTTCTTT. This chain connects TRBV5-1 to TRBJ1-1; 8 nucleotides align to TRBD1. The germline V gene has CDR1 SGHRS and CDR2 YFSETQ. The CDR3 sequence is 16 residues long. Trimming at V came to 3 bases and at J to 3 bases, leaving 10 bases not matched to a gene.

The rearrangement links TRBV11-1 to TRBJ2-7, with D unresolved. This CDR3 has 16 amino acids. Germline CDR1 SGHAT, CDR2 FQDESV (reference sequence). Trimming removed 2 bases at V and 3 bases at J, with 17 bases between. This CDR3 reads CASSLSGQNFVYEQYF. CDR3 DNA: TGTGCCAGCAGCTTATCGGGCCAGAATTTTGTCTACGAGCAGTACTTC.

This chain uses TRBV6-1 with TRBJ2-3; D is perhaps TRBD1 (6 bases). The CDR3 spans 15 residues. The V gene's germline CDR1 is MNHNS and CDR2 SASEGT. V was clipped by 6 bases and J by 0 bases, with 13 bases between them. The CDR3 region has the DNA TGTGCCAGCAGGGGTCGACAGGTTAGCACAGATACGCAGTATTTT. Its protein is CASRGRQVSTDTQYF.

V usage is TRBV6-1 and J usage is TRBJ2-2; D might be TRBD1 (5 bases). In germline, CDR1 is MNHNS, CDR2 SASEGT. The CDR3 runs to 13 residues. The CDR3 spells CTSRTSDTGELFF. The DNA of the CDR3 is TGTACATCAAGGACAAGCGACACCGGGGAGCTGTTTTTT.

V usage is TRBV11-2 and J usage is TRBJ1-6; maybe TRBD1 (5 bases). V was trimmed by 2 bases and J by 3 bases, leaving 14 bases between them. The germline gives CDR1 SGHAT, CDR2 FQNNGV. The CDR3 consists of 17 residues. CDR3 in amino acids: CASSLSTVGYYNSPLHF. CDR3 DNA sequence: TGTGCCAGCAGCTTATCGACAGTAGGGTACTATAATTCACCCCTCCACTTT.

The chain links TRBV10-3 to TRBJ2-5; 12 positions match TRBD2. The ends lost 3 bases at V and 5 bases at J; junction bases unmatched: 7. The CDR3 spans 16 residues. Germline V gene sequence: CDR1 ENHRY, CDR2 SYGVKD. In DNA, the CDR3 is TGTGCCATCAGTGATAGGACTAGCGGGGTGGTGGAGACCCAGTACTTC. As protein: CAISDRTSGVVETQYF.

The chain uses TRBV19 and TRBJ2-7; D ambiguous. CDR3 length equals 13 residues. V was clipped by 3 bases and J by 3 bases, with 9 bases between them. CDR1 LNHDA and CDR2 SQIVND come from the germline V gene (reference sequence). DNA for the CDR3: TGTGCCAGTAGTATGGATAGGGACTACGAGCAGTACTTC. It is translated as CASSMDRDYEQYF.